What follows describes a single TCR beta chain. The data originate from a study of blood T cell repertoires in COVID-19. Study summary: Researchers got acute and convalescent COVID-19 samples from the United States, Italy and Spain. Nucleic acid was either cDNA or gDNA, and it came from T cells, B-cell-depleted T cells, or PBMCs.

TCRdb's copy holds only in-frame clones and misses some; the assay was immunoSEQ multiplex PCR. Here the sample spans about 140,000 clones, around four fifths being singletons. Participant-given clinical history determined each cohort assignment. The CDR3 has 15 amino acids. Germline CDR1 reads KGHSH; CDR2 reads LQKENI. V shed 1 base and J shed 6 bases, with 16 bases lying between them. The sequenced sample consisted of PBMCs or T cells enriched from blood (not recorded which). The sequence derives from a woman in her fifties or sixties who had recovered from COVID-19. The chain carries TRBV18 and TRBJ2-7; D might be TRBD1 (5 bases). Written as DNA, the CDR3 is TGTGCCAGCTCACCACTCCCGGACAAGCCCATCGAGCAGTACTTC. Amino acid sequence: CASSPLPDKPIEQYF. Using reference TRBV18 and TRBJ2-7 for the parts outside the CDR3, the full variable domain is NAGVMQNPRHLVRRRGQEARLRCSPMKGHSHVYWYRQLPEEGLKFMVYLQKENIIDESGMPKERFSAEFPKEGPSILRIQQVVRGDSAAYFCASSPLPDKPIEQYFGPGTRLTVT.